The 29 T cell receptor beta chains below come from one sample, sequenced in a study of T cell changes during pregnancy in multiple sclerosis (dated by TCRdb to between 2017 and 2020). Receptor libraries were prepared by the immunoSEQ multiplex PCR assay. The table comes from immuneACCESS by way of TCRdb, which keeps in-frame sequences with V and J called. Part of the clones is missing from these tables; in studies checked, under half for an unresolved V gene and the rest for unknown reasons. Here the sample has tens of thousands of clones; about 85% occur a single time. The ten largest clones capture around 0.65% of the sample. This material consisted of CD4+ T cells from peripheral blood mononuclear cells, taken before pregnancy. The receptors here all came from a female donor with multiple sclerosis, enrolled in a pregnancy study.

The chain has TRBV19 and TRBJ1-5; a weak D match, TRBD1 (5 bases). The CDR3 length is 15 residues. The V end was cut by 0 bases, the J end by 4 bases, with 10 bases between. Germline V lookup: CDR1 LNHDA, CDR2 SQIVND (reference sequence). The CDR3 nucleotides read TGTGCCAGTAGTATAGATCGGGCAGGGAATCAGCCCCAGCATTTT. Amino acid sequence: CASSIDRAGNQPQHF. Full variable domain (remainder filled in from reference TRBV19 and TRBJ1-5): DGGITQSPKYLFRKEGQNVTLSCEQNLNHDAMYWYRQDPGQGLRLIYYSQIVNDFQKGDIAEGYSVSREKKESFPLTVTSAQKNPTAFYLCASSIDRAGNQPQHFGDGTRLSIL.

The chain is built from TRBV30 and TRBJ2-2; 7 bases fit TRBD1. V shed 2 bases, J shed 1 base, and the junction held 7 bases outside the gene matches. The CDR3 runs to 16 residues. Germline V gene lookup returns CDR1 GTSNPN and CDR2 SVGIG (reference sequence). CDR3 bases: TGTGCCTGGAGTTTCTTGGGACAGAGGAACACCGGGGAGCTGTTTTTT. Encoded protein: CAWSFLGQRNTGELFF.

CDR3: CASSYNRDTEAFF. As DNA, the CDR3 is TGCGCCAGCAGCTACAACAGGGACACTGAAGCTTTCTTT. J is TRBJ1-1 and V is TRBV5-1; a weak D match, TRBD1 (6 bases). Germline assignment: CDR1 SGHRS and CDR2 YFSETQ. This CDR3 is 13 amino acids long. The V end lost 3 bases, the J end lost 3 bases, and 9 bases lay between the germline ends. The entire variable domain, with the rest obtained from reference TRBV5-1 and TRBJ1-1, is as follows: KAGVTQTPRYLIKTRGQQVTLSCSPISGHRSVSWYQQTPGQGLQFLFEYFSETQRNKGNFPGRFSGRQFSNSRSEMNVSTLELGDSALYLCASSYNRDTEAFFGQGTRLTVV.

This rearrangement joins TRBV5-5 to TRBJ1-1, with D possibly matching TRBD1 (6 bases). Germline V lookup: CDR1 SGHKS, CDR2 YYEKEE (reference sequence). V lost 5 bases and J lost 3, with 17 bases in between. The CDR3 is made up of 15 amino acids. The CDR3 nucleotides are TGTGCCAGCAGGGAAATGACAGGACCTTACACTGAAGCTTTCTTT. Its translation is CASREMTGPYTEAFF.

The J gene is TRBJ2-1, the V gene TRBV4-1; 15 bases align to TRBD2. The CDR3 has 16 residues. CDR1 is MGHRA and CDR2 is YSYEKL in the germline V gene. The junction had 2 bases not matched to a gene; V was cut back by 3 bases and J by 5 bases. CDR3 amino acids: CASSHGTSGGHNEQFF. The CDR3 DNA is TGCGCCAGCAGCCACGGGACTAGCGGGGGGCACAATGAGCAGTTCTTC.

The chain couples TRBV7-9 to TRBJ2-6; no reliable D call. The V gene lost 0 bases and the J gene lost 3 bases, with 9 bases spanning the gap. The CDR3 extends over 16 amino acids. Germline values: CDR1 SEHNR, CDR2 FQNEAQ (reference sequence). CDR3 bases: TGTGCCAGCAGCTTAGCCGGAGTTGGTGGGGCCAACGTCCTGACTTTC. Translating it yields CASSLAGVGGANVLTF.

V gene TRBV4-2 combines with J gene TRBJ2-1, with 7 bases fitting TRBD2. Germline V gene data show CDR1 as LGHNA and CDR2 as YNFKEQ. The length of the CDR3 is 16 residues. V trimming: 1 base; J trimming: 5 bases; junction bases outside the gene matches: 8. The chain's CDR3 is CASSQVDGRTNNEQFF. As DNA, the CDR3 is TGTGCCAGCAGCCAAGTCGACGGGAGGACCAACAATGAGCAGTTCTTC.

CDR3 nucleotide sequence: TGTGCCAGCAGTGAAGCTAGCGGGAGCTACAATGAGCAGTTCTTC. It is translated as CASSEASGSYNEQFF. The rearrangement uses TRBV6-1 and TRBJ2-1, with TRBD2 matching over 9 bases. In germline, CDR1 is MNHNS, CDR2 SASEGT. Trimming took 0 bases from V and 3 from J; bases not matched to a gene: 0. There are 15 residues in the CDR3.

In this sample, this clone turned up once. V usage is TRBV2 and J usage is TRBJ2-2; 9 positions match TRBD2. Germline loops: CDR1 SNHLY, CDR2 FYNNEI. V lost 7 bases, J lost 4 bases, and 4 bases stayed unmatched. This CDR3 contains 14 residues. This chain's CDR3 is CASIGSGGTGELFF. The DNA for the CDR3 is TGTGCCAGCATAGGTAGCGGGGGCACCGGGGAGCTGTTTTTT.

The chain has TRBV6-5 and TRBJ2-7; a weak D match, TRBD2 (6 bases). The germline CDR1 and CDR2 sequences are MNHEY and SVGAGI. The ends were cut back, 0 bases at V and 3 bases at J, with 12 bases in the middle. The CDR3 sequence is 15 residues long. The CDR3 DNA reads as TGTGCCAGCAGTTACTCAGCGTCGGAGGGCTACGAGCAGTACTTC. Its protein is CASSYSASEGYEQYF.

This chain joins TRBV25-1 and TRBJ1-6; 7 nucleotides line up with TRBD1. V lost 8 bases and J lost 12; bases outside the gene matches: 7. This CDR3 has 12 residues. Germline V gene lookup returns CDR1 MGHDK and CDR2 SYGVNS. CDR3 coding DNA: TGTGCCAGCGTTCGACAGGGAGGACCCCTCCACTTT. Protein product: CASVRQGGPLHF.

The chain couples TRBV6-1 to TRBJ1-2, with D possibly TRBD1 on 6 matching bases. Germline V gives CDR1 MNHNS, CDR2 SASEGT. V was shortened by 5 bases and J by 8 bases, with 18 bases between the two germline ends. The length of the CDR3 is 14 residues. The CDR3 DNA reads as TGTGCCAGCAGTCCGGACAGTGCTCTGAGGGGCTACACCTTC. Amino acid sequence: CASSPDSALRGYTF.

J is TRBJ2-1 and V is TRBV5-6; TRBD2 matches 10 bases. Trimming took 3 bases from V and 2 from J; bases not matched to a gene: 8. CDR1 is SGHDT, CDR2 YYEEEE, per germline. The length of the CDR3 is 17 residues. The CDR3 sequence is CASSSSGLAGAYNEQFF. Written as DNA, the CDR3 is TGTGCCAGCAGCTCGTCCGGGCTAGCGGGAGCCTACAATGAGCAGTTCTTC. Variable domain in full (rest from reference TRBV5-6 and TRBJ2-1): DAGVTQSPTHLIKTRGQQVTLRCSPKSGHDTVSWYQQALGQGPQFIFQYYEEEERQRGNFPDRFSGHQFPNYSSELNVNALLLGDSALYLCASSSSGLAGAYNEQFFGPGTRLTVL.

J is TRBJ2-3 and V is TRBV14; TRBD2 aligns across 10 bases. CDR3 length: 17 amino acids. The germline V gene encodes CDR1 SGHDN and CDR2 FVKESK. V dropped 4 bases and J dropped 2; count of bases not matched to a gene: 9. CDR3 DNA: TGTGCCAGCAGCCCGCACCTTAGCGGGAGGTACACAGATACGCAGTATTTT. It specifies CASSPHLSGRYTDTQYF.

The chain joins TRBV19 to TRBJ2-3; weak D call: TRBD2 (7 bases). V was shortened by 9 bases and J by 1 base, with 26 bases between the two germline ends. The CDR3 is 18 amino acids. The germline gives CDR1 LNHDA, CDR2 SQIVND (reference sequence). The CDR3 spells CARFPDPGASGGTDTQYF. The CDR3 DNA reads as TGTGCCAGGTTCCCCGACCCGGGGGCTAGCGGTGGCACAGATACGCAGTATTTT. The complete variable domain, with remaining parts taken from reference TRBV19 and TRBJ2-3, reads DGGITQSPKYLFRKEGQNVTLSCEQNLNHDAMYWYRQDPGQGLRLIYYSQIVNDFQKGDIAEGYSVSREKKESFPLTVTSAQKNPTAFYLCARFPDPGASGGTDTQYFGPGTRLTVL.

The CDR3 bases are TGTGCCTGGAGTGTATGGGGGGATGAGCAGTTCTTC. Its translation: CAWSVWGDEQFF. This sequence joins TRBV30 and TRBJ2-1; D may be TRBD2 (6 bases). This CDR3 is 12 amino acids long. Germline CDR1 reads GTSNPN; CDR2 reads SVGIG (reference sequence). The V end was cut by 0 bases, the J end by 8 bases, with 8 bases between.

This chain joins TRBV7-9 and TRBJ2-5; tentative D call: TRBD2 (5 bases). CDR1 and CDR2 (germline): SEHNR, FQNEAQ (reference sequence). The CDR3 length is 14 residues. V dropped 5 bases and J dropped 5 bases, with 15 bases sitting between them. CDR3 DNA: TGTGCCAGCAGCCCCCCCGGAGGCGGGGAGACCCAGTACTTC. Translation: CASSPPGGGETQYF.

The J gene is TRBJ1-5, the V gene TRBV28; 8 bases fit TRBD1. Unmatched junction bases numbered 5, after V lost 5 bases and J lost 5 bases. There are 14 residues in the CDR3. Germline assignment: CDR1 MDHEN and CDR2 SYDVKM. In DNA, the CDR3 is TGTGCCAGCAGTCCTGGACAGGGTGATCAGCCCCAGCATTTT. Translated, it gives CASSPGQGDQPQHF. The full variable domain, rest sourced from reference TRBV28 and TRBJ1-5, is DVKVTQSSRYLVKRTGEKVFLECVQDMDHENMFWYRQDPGLGLRLIYFSYDVKMKEKGDIPEGYSVSREKKERFSLILESASTNQTSMYLCASSPGQGDQPQHFGDGTRLSIL.

The CDR3 coding sequence is TGTGCCTGGAGTGTTCATGTTACAGGTTCTTTCTACGAGCAGTACTTC. Protein product: CAWSVHVTGSFYEQYF. The J gene is TRBJ2-7, the V gene TRBV30; a weak D match, TRBD1 (5 bases). Deletions cut 0 bases from V and 3 bases from J, with 18 bases between. Germline assignment: CDR1 GTSNPN and CDR2 SVGIG (reference sequence). This CDR3 is 16 amino acids long. The variable domain in full, completed from reference TRBV30 and TRBJ2-7, reads SQTIHQWPATLVQPVGSPLSLECTVEGTSNPNLYWYRQAAGRGLQLLFYSVGIGQISSEVPQNLSASRPQDRQFILSSKKLLLSDSGFYLCAWSVHVTGSFYEQYFGPGTRLTVT.

The chain combines TRBV27 with TRBJ1-4; D not certain. The CDR3 consists of 12 residues. The ends were cut back, 6 bases at V and 4 bases at J, with 6 bases in the middle. Germline assignment: CDR1 MNHEY and CDR2 SMNVEV (reference sequence). The CDR3 DNA reads as TGTGCCAGCAGGGAGGGTAATGAAAAACTGTTTTTT. Its protein product is CASREGNEKLFF.

Only a few counts were recorded for this clone. This chain uses TRBV30 with TRBJ1-1; 9 nucleotides line up with TRBD1. V gave up 8 bases and J gave up 0 bases; unmatched junction bases: 7. The CDR3 spans 14 residues. Germline CDR1 GTSNPN, CDR2 SVGIG (reference sequence). CDR3 nucleotides: TGTGCCGGGACAGGGCCCCTTTTGAACACTGAAGCTTTCTTT. Protein: CAGTGPLLNTEAFF.

The chain has TRBV6-4 and TRBJ2-3; TRBD1 is a possible D gene (6 bases). The CDR3 totals 15 residues. The V end lost 3 bases, the J end lost 1 base, and 11 bases lay between the germline ends. Germline CDR1 MRHNA, CDR2 SNTAGT. The CDR3 reads CASSEGALRTDTQYF. The CDR3 DNA reads TGTGCCAGCAGTGAGGGGGCCTTACGCACAGATACGCAGTATTTT.

This clone was seen more than once but under ten times. This rearrangement joins TRBV28 to TRBJ1-1; D is perhaps TRBD1 (6 bases). The CDR3 is 12 amino acids. The germline V gene encodes CDR1 MDHEN and CDR2 SYDVKM. The ends were cut back, 4 bases at V and 7 bases at J, with 10 bases in the middle. The CDR3 nucleotides read TGTGCCAGCAGTTCGGGGGGCGTTGAAGCTTTCTTT. This translates into CASSSGGVEAFF.

This clone was counted between two and nine times. The chain is built from TRBV2 and TRBJ1-5; tentatively, D is TRBD1 (6 bases). The CDR3 runs to 15 residues. Trimming cost V 6 bases and J 7 bases, with 19 bases left between them. Germline V gene lookup returns CDR1 SNHLY and CDR2 FYNNEI. The CDR3 spells CASRLRDTSWQPQHF. In DNA form, the CDR3 reads TGTGCCAGCAGACTCCGGGACACCTCCTGGCAGCCCCAGCATTTT. The variable domain in full, with the rest retrieved from reference TRBV2 and TRBJ1-5, is EPEVTQTPSHQVTQMGQEVILRCVPISNHLYFYWYRQILGQKVEFLVSFYNNEISEKSEIFDDQFSVERPDGSNFTLKIRSTKLEDSAMYFCASRLRDTSWQPQHFGDGTRLSIL.

The genes are TRBV11-2 and TRBJ2-1; TRBD1 might be the D (5 bases). The ends were cut back, 0 bases at V and 4 bases at J, with 10 bases in the middle. There are 15 residues in the CDR3. Germline-derived CDR1 and CDR2 are SGHAT and FQNNGV. This chain's CDR3 is CASSLDTGVYNEQFF. The DNA of the CDR3 is TGTGCCAGCAGCTTAGATACAGGAGTTTACAATGAGCAGTTCTTC. The full variable domain, completed using reference TRBV11-2 and TRBJ2-1, is EAGVAQSPRYKIIEKRQSVAFWCNPISGHATLYWYQQILGQGPKLLIQFQNNGVVDDSQLPKDRFSAERLKGVDSTLKIQPAKLEDSAVYLCASSLDTGVYNEQFFGPGTRLTVL.

This rearrangement joins TRBV7-8 to TRBJ1-2; D is possibly TRBD1 (5 bases). Trimming pared 5 bases from V and 5 bases from J, leaving 18 bases between. The germline V gene has CDR1 SGHVS and CDR2 FQNEAQ. The CDR3 covers 15 residues. CDR3 sequence reads: CASSGWGGSEYGYTF. CDR3 DNA sequence: TGTGCCAGCAGCGGATGGGGGGGGTCAGAGTATGGCTACACCTTC.

This chain uses TRBV2 with TRBJ2-5, with 9 bases lining up with TRBD1. This CDR3 spans 15 amino acids. The germline gives CDR1 SNHLY, CDR2 FYNNEI. Trimming removed 8 bases from V and 5 bases from J; junction bases left unmatched: 12. The CDR3 sequence is CASRRTGDVVETQYF. As DNA, the CDR3 is TGTGCCAGCCGTAGGACAGGGGATGTCGTTGAGACCCAGTACTTC.

The chain combines TRBV7-9 with TRBJ2-7; TRBD2 agrees at 7 bases. Germline V gene sequence: CDR1 SEHNR, CDR2 FQNEAQ (reference sequence). V shed 5 bases and J 7 bases; nucleotides not matched to a gene: 14. The CDR3 spans 15 residues. The CDR3 sequence is CASSLGGTHYVEQYF. The CDR3 nucleotides read TGTGCCAGCAGCCTGGGGGGGACCCACTACGTTGAGCAGTACTTC. The full variable domain, completed using reference TRBV7-9 and TRBJ2-7, is DTGVSQNPRHKITKRGQNVTFRCDPISEHNRLYWYRQTLGQGPEFLTYFQNEAQLEKSRLLSDRFSAERPKGSFSTLEIQRTEQGDSAMYLCASSLGGTHYVEQYFGPGTRLTVT.

The CDR3 reads CASSSGGGTDTQYF. The CDR3 DNA reads as TGTGCCAGCTCGAGCGGGGGGGGTACAGATACGCAGTATTTT. The gene calls are TRBV6-1 and TRBJ2-3; TRBD2 agrees at 10 bases. This CDR3 is built from 14 residues. V gave up 8 bases and J gave up 3 bases; unmatched junction bases: 5. The germline V gene has CDR1 MNHNS and CDR2 SASEGT.